A single sample gave rise to the 13 T cell receptor beta chains below, sequenced in a study of blood T cell repertoires in COVID-19. Some clones are missing from TCRdb's copy, which holds only in-frame ones; the method was immunoSEQ multiplex PCR. Among 100,000 to 150,000 clones, 85% to 90% were seen once, and the ten largest hold 0.7% to 0.9%. Input material: peripheral blood. The receptors were gathered from a woman between 50 and 59 years old with active or convalescent COVID-19.

The chain combines TRBV9 with TRBJ1-5; no definite D call. V lost 4 bases and J lost 5, with 10 bases in between. The germline CDR1 and CDR2 sequences are SGDLS and YYNGEE. There are 13 residues in the CDR3. The CDR3 is CASSRTGDQPQHF. The CDR3 DNA reads as TGTGCCAGCAGCCGTACGGGAGATCAGCCCCAGCATTTT. Looking up the rest from reference TRBV9 and TRBJ1-5 gives the full variable domain: DSGVTQTPKHLITATGQRVTLRCSPRSGDLSVYWYQQSLDQGLQFLIQYYNGEERAKGNILERFSAQQFPDLHSELNLSSLELGDSALYFCASSRTGDQPQHFGDGTRLSIL.

This clone turned up a few times. The rearrangement joins TRBV6-2 or TRBV6-3 to TRBJ2-7; 9 bases fit TRBD1. The trim removed 0 bases at V and 6 bases at J, leaving 6 bases unmatched. Germline values: CDR1 MNHEY, CDR2 SVGEGT. The CDR3 length is 15 residues. CDR3 sequence: CASSYSGTGTAEQYF. The CDR3 nucleotides read TGTGCCAGCAGTTACTCCGGGACAGGGACTGCCGAGCAGTACTTC.

The chain employs TRBV2 and TRBJ2-1, with D perhaps matching TRBD2 (6 bases). Trimming removed 4 bases from V and 9 bases from J, with 19 bases in between. This CDR3 has 15 residues. Germline CDR1 SNHLY, CDR2 FYNNEI. This CDR3 is CASSGTGTARGEQFF. CDR3 coding DNA: TGTGCCAGCAGTGGAACCGGGACTGCGCGGGGTGAGCAGTTCTTC.

The chain couples TRBV7-2 to TRBJ2-7, with D possibly matching TRBD1 (6 bases). The CDR3 is made up of 12 amino acids. Germline V CDR1 and CDR2: SGHTA, FQGNSA. V was cut by 5 bases and J by 4 bases, with 9 bases left in between. CDR3 amino acids: CASSVQGYEQYF. DNA for the CDR3: TGTGCCAGCAGCGTACAGGGTTACGAGCAGTACTTC.

V and J are TRBV6-2 or TRBV6-3 and TRBJ1-5; D gene uncertain. CDR3 size: 15 residues. Germline lookup yields CDR1 MNHEY and CDR2 SVGEGT. The V and J ends lost 2 bases and 0 bases respectively, with 8 bases between them. Here the CDR3 DNA reads TGTGCCAGCAGTTACCACAGAAATAGCAATCAGCCCCAGCATTTT. This codes for CASSYHRNSNQPQHF.

This chain connects TRBV29-1 to TRBJ1-2; TRBD1 is a possible D gene (5 bases). V was trimmed by 7 bases and J by 9 bases, leaving 15 bases between them. This CDR3 is 11 amino acids long. CDR1 is SQVTM, CDR2 ANQGSEA, per germline. The CDR3 sequence is CSALDRARYTF. CDR3 bases: TGCAGCGCTTTAGACAGAGCACGCTACACCTTC. The entire variable domain, with the rest obtained from reference TRBV29-1 and TRBJ1-2, is as follows: SAVISQKPSRDICQRGTSLTIQCQVDSQVTMMFWYRQQPGQSLTLIATANQGSEATYESGFVIDKFPISRPNLTFSTLTVSNMSPEDSSIYLCSALDRARYTFGSGTRLTVV.

Written as DNA, the CDR3 is TGTGCCAGCGTCGTAGGGGCCAACGTCCTGACTTTC. Amino acid sequence: CASVVGANVLTF. The chain couples TRBV28 to TRBJ2-6; unclear D gene. The ends were cut back, 8 bases at V and 4 bases at J, with 6 bases in the middle. The CDR3 runs to 12 residues. CDR1 is MDHEN and CDR2 is SYDVKM in the germline V gene.

V is TRBV5-4 and J is TRBJ2-6; no firm D call. The CDR3 has 16 residues. With 3 bases removed from V and 0 bases from J, the gap between germline ends came to 10 bases. Germline V lookup: CDR1 SGHNT, CDR2 YYREEE (reference sequence). CDR3 sequence (DNA): TGTGCCAGCAGCTCCCTTCTAAACTCTGGGGCCAACGTCCTGACTTTC. This translates into CASSSLLNSGANVLTF. The whole variable domain, remainder taken from reference TRBV5-4 and TRBJ2-6, is ETGVTQSPTHLIKTRGQQVTLRCSSQSGHNTVSWYQQALGQGPQFIFQYYREEENGRGNFPPRFSGLQFPNYSSELNVNALELDDSALYLCASSSLLNSGANVLTFGAGSRLTVL.

V and J are TRBV4-3 and TRBJ2-1; D unresolved. The V end was cut by 2 bases, the J end by 9 bases, with 8 bases between. This CDR3 has 12 amino acids. Germline V CDR1 and CDR2: LGHNA, YSLEER. CDR3 sequence reads: CASSQSRREQFF. In DNA form, the CDR3 reads TGCGCCAGCAGCCAATCGCGTCGTGAGCAGTTCTTC.

V gene TRBV7-9 combines with J gene TRBJ2-3, with D uncertain. The germline V and J ends were trimmed by 5 bases and 2 bases, with 11 bases remaining between them. This CDR3 has 14 amino acids. CDR1 is SEHNR and CDR2 is FQNEAQ in the germline V gene (reference sequence). The CDR3 reads CASSVLLYTDTQYF. The CDR3 DNA is TGTGCCAGCAGCGTCCTCTTGTACACAGATACGCAGTATTTT. The variable domain in full, completed from reference TRBV7-9 and TRBJ2-3, reads DTGVSQNPRHKITKRGQNVTFRCDPISEHNRLYWYRQTLGQGPEFLTYFQNEAQLEKSRLLSDRFSAERPKGSFSTLEIQRTEQGDSAMYLCASSVLLYTDTQYFGPGTRLTVL.

V is TRBV18 and J is TRBJ2-5; 9 bases match TRBD2. Germline CDR1 reads KGHSH; CDR2 reads LQKENI. The CDR3 length is 15 residues. The ends lost 3 bases at V and 1 base at J; junction bases unmatched: 3. Here the CDR3 DNA reads TGTGCCAGCTCACCTTCTAGCGGGACCCAAGAGACCCAGTACTTC. Protein: CASSPSSGTQETQYF.

The chain has TRBV5-4 and TRBJ2-7, with 10 positions matching TRBD2. With V trimmed by 5 bases and J by 4 bases, 9 bases remained unmatched. CDR1 and CDR2 (germline): SGHNT, YYREEE (reference sequence). The CDR3 is made up of 15 amino acids. The CDR3 protein is CASRPGTSVSYEQYF. CDR3 DNA sequence: TGTGCCAGCAGGCCCGGGACTAGCGTTTCTTACGAGCAGTACTTC. Using reference TRBV5-4 and TRBJ2-7 for the parts outside the CDR3, the full variable domain is ETGVTQSPTHLIKTRGQQVTLRCSSQSGHNTVSWYQQALGQGPQFIFQYYREEENGRGNFPPRFSGLQFPNYSSELNVNALELDDSALYLCASRPGTSVSYEQYFGPGTRLTVT.

The rearrangement uses TRBV19 and TRBJ1-4; no definite D call. The CDR3 totals 13 residues. Germline V gives CDR1 LNHDA, CDR2 SQIVND (reference sequence). V dropped 5 bases and J dropped 7 bases, with 11 bases sitting between them. The CDR3 region has the DNA TGTGCCAGTAGTTCAGATCAAGTTGAAAAACTGTTTTTT. Its protein product is CASSSDQVEKLFF.